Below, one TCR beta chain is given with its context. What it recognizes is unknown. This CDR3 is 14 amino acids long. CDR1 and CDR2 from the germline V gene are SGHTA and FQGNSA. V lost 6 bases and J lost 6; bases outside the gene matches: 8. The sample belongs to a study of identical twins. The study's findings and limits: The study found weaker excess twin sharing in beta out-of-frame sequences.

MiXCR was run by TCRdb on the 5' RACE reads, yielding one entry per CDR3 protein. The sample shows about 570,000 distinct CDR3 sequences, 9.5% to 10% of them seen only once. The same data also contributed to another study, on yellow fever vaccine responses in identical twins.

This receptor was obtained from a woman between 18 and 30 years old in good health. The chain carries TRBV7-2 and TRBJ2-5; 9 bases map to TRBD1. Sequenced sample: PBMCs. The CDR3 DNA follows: TGTGCCAGCAGGATGGGACAGGGAATTCAGACCCAGTACTTC. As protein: CASRMGQGIQTQYF.